Listed below are T cell receptor beta chains from one sample, sequenced in a study of vaccination and CD4 T cells after COVID-19. Their target antigens are unknown. TCRdb used MiXCR to reprocess the PCR reads, holding one entry per CDR3 protein. The repertoire includes over 15,000 distinct CDR3 sequences, roughly 50% of them detected once, and around 21% sits in the top ten. The sequencing here drew on CD4+ T cells from blood, cultured in vitro, taken before SARS-CoV-2 vaccination. These receptors were collected from a human donor who had recovered from COVID-19. The CDR3 runs from the conserved cysteine through the conserved F or W. The order of the fields is D gene, V gene, clone size, J gene, CDR3 protein, CDR3 DNA. D genes are given only for firm matches. A row's size may be missing; if present it is once, few, many or a size class.

TRBD2	TRBV20-1	few	TRBJ2-5	CSAGLAGVGETQYF	TGCAGTGCTGGACTAGCGGGAGTCGGCGAGACCCAGTACTTC
NA	TRBV6-2/TRBV6-3	NA	TRBJ2-3	CASSYSSEGDTQYF	TGTGCCAGCAGTTACTCGAGTGAGGGAGATACGCAGTATTTT
TRBD2	TRBV4-2	NA	TRBJ2-3	CASSQGNGGLITDTQYF	TGTGCCAGCAGCCAAGGCAACGGGGGGTTAATCACAGATACGCAGTATTTT
TRBD2	TRBV6-2/TRBV6-3	NA	TRBJ2-1	CASSALLKRDSSYNEQFF	TGTGCCAGCAGCGCTCTCCTTAAGCGGGATAGCTCCTACAATGAGCAGTTCTTC
NA	TRBV5-4	NA	TRBJ2-3	CASSLSNRDTQYF	TGTGCCAGCAGCTTAAGTAATCGAGATACGCAGTATTTT
NA	TRBV20-1	few	TRBJ2-4	CSARDMEPIAKNIQYF	TGCAGTGCTAGAGATATGGAGCCGATAGCCAAAAACATTCAGTACTTC
TRBD1	TRBV7-9	few	TRBJ1-2	CASSPRGQGESGYTF	TGTGCCAGCAGCCCAAGAGGACAGGGCGAAAGTGGCTACACCTTC
TRBD1	TRBV6-1	few	TRBJ1-1	CASRLTGGTEAFF	TGTGCCAGCAGGCTTACAGGGGGCACTGAAGCTTTCTTT
TRBD1	TRBV6-5	NA	TRBJ1-2	CASSYRQGYGYTF	TGTGCCAGCAGTTACAGACAGGGATATGGCTACACCTTC
TRBD2	TRBV10-3	medium-sized	TRBJ2-2	CAILGTSGSGELFF	TGTGCCATCTTGGGGACTAGCGGGTCCGGGGAGCTGTTTTTT
NA	TRBV2	NA	TRBJ1-2	CASSEAFLRGSYGYTF	TGTGCCAGCAGTGAAGCGTTTCTGAGGGGAAGCTATGGCTACACCTTC
TRBD2	TRBV6-1	NA	TRBJ2-7	CACQTGLANEQYF	TGTGCCTGCCAGACAGGACTAGCGAACGAGCAGTACTTC
TRBD1	TRBV5-1	NA	TRBJ2-5	CASSFDRGSETQYF	TGCGCCAGCAGCTTCGACAGGGGGTCGGAGACCCAGTACTTC
NA	TRBV19	few	TRBJ1-5	CASSTGTGYHSNQPQHF	TGTGCCAGTAGTACAGGGACCGGGTACCACAGCAATCAGCCCCAGCATTTT
NA	TRBV24-1	NA	TRBJ2-1	CATSDDPGGRNEQFF	TGTGCCACCAGTGATGACCCCGGGGGTCGGAATGAGCAGTTCTTC
TRBD2	TRBV30	NA	TRBJ2-5	CAWGAGTSGQETQYF	TGTGCCTGGGGAGCCGGGACTAGCGGACAAGAGACCCAGTACTTC
TRBD1	TRBV18	NA	TRBJ2-3	CASSPRRDRVTDTQYF	TGTGCCAGCTCACCAAGGAGGGACAGGGTCACAGATACGCAGTATTTT
NA	TRBV18	once	TRBJ1-1	CASSPLQGMNTEAFF	TGCGCCAGCTCACCACTTCAGGGCATGAACACTGAAGCTTTCTTT
NA	TRBV5-1	NA	TRBJ1-4	CASRHRQDEKLFF	TGCGCCAGCAGACACCGGCAGGATGAAAAACTGTTTTTT
NA	TRBV6-1	NA	TRBJ2-7	CATTGTAMNEQYF	TGTGCCACCACCGGGACCGCCATGAACGAGCAGTACTTC
TRBD2	TRBV7-2	NA	TRBJ2-7	CASSPTIKSGLESYEQYF	TGTGCCAGCAGCCCAACGATAAAATCGGGACTAGAATCCTACGAGCAGTACTTC
NA	TRBV6-1	NA	TRBJ2-1	CASSRGLYNEQFF	TGTGCCAGCAGTCGGGGACTCTACAATGAGCAGTTCTTC
NA	TRBV20-1	NA	TRBJ2-7	CSARDKGWFSYEQYF	TGCAGTGCTAGAGATAAGGGGTGGTTCTCCTACGAGCAGTACTTC
TRBD2	TRBV20-1	NA	TRBJ2-2	CSARVRGRGTGELFF	TGCAGTGCTAGAGTTCGCGGGAGGGGCACCGGGGAGCTGTTTTTT
NA	TRBV2	NA	TRBJ2-6	CASIRQGVGGANVLTF	TGTGCCAGCATCAGGCAGGGAGTAGGAGGGGCCAACGTCCTGACTTTC
NA	TRBV5-6	NA	TRBJ1-2	CASTGGDYGYTF	TGTGCCAGCACAGGAGGAGACTATGGCTACACCTTC
NA	TRBV11-2	few	TRBJ1-5	CASSPIAGASQPQHF	TGTGCCAGCAGCCCTATAGCTGGAGCAAGTCAGCCCCAGCATTTT
NA	TRBV20-1	NA	TRBJ2-3	CSAREDLRRTDTQYF	TGCAGTGCTAGAGAGGACCTCCGACGCACAGATACGCAGTATTTT
TRBD1	TRBV6-2/TRBV6-3	NA	TRBJ1-2	CASREPGQEHGYTF	TGTGCCAGCAGAGAGCCGGGACAGGAGCATGGCTACACCTTC
TRBD1	TRBV6-1	NA	TRBJ2-3	CASSPLPGQGADTQYF	TGTGCCAGCAGTCCCCTCCCGGGACAGGGGGCAGATACGCAGTATTTT
NA	TRBV28	NA	TRBJ1-1	CASSWSVEEMTTEAFF	TGTGCCAGCAGTTGGTCCGTGGAGGAGATGACCACTGAAGCTTTCTTT
TRBD1	TRBV5-4	NA	TRBJ2-6	CASSTPTGGLASGANVLTF	TGTGCCAGCAGCACGCCGACAGGGGGATTAGCGTCTGGGGCCAACGTCCTGACTTTC
NA	TRBV20-1	NA	TRBJ2-2	CSASQTGELFF	TGCAGTGCTAGTCAAACCGGGGAGCTGTTTTTT
NA	TRBV29-1	once	TRBJ1-5	CSVESGGGQPQHF	TGCAGCGTTGAATCGGGGGGCGGACAGCCCCAGCATTTT
NA	TRBV30	NA	TRBJ1-2	CAWSRIGPRLGYTF	TGTGCCTGGAGTCGGATAGGCCCAAGGCTTGGCTACACCTTC
TRBD2	TRBV20-1	NA	TRBJ2-3	CSAGIAGGSDTQYF	TGCAGTGCTGGAATAGCGGGAGGTTCAGATACGCAGTATTTT
NA	TRBV7-9	NA	TRBJ2-2	CASSLLTGMNTGELFF	TGTGCCAGCAGCTTACTCACGGGAATGAACACCGGGGAGCTGTTTTTT
NA	TRBV24-1	NA	TRBJ1-2	CATSDWDTNYGYTF	TGTGCCACCAGTGACTGGGACACGAACTATGGCTACACCTTC
NA	TRBV28	NA	TRBJ1-6	CASKDTPRGSPLHF	TGTGCCAGCAAAGACACCCCTCGGGGCTCACCCCTCCACTTT
NA	TRBV6-2/TRBV6-3	NA	TRBJ2-2	CASAREGTGELFF	TGTGCCAGCGCGCGGGAAGGCACCGGGGAGCTGTTTTTT
NA	TRBV7-9	NA	TRBJ2-3	CASSFLAGTVTDTQYF	TGTGCCAGCAGCTTCCTAGCTGGGACTGTCACAGATACGCAGTATTTT
NA	TRBV27	NA	TRBJ2-1	CASSWDWYNEQFF	TGTGCCAGCAGTTGGGACTGGTACAATGAGCAGTTCTTC